This T cell receptor beta chain was observed in a study of cytomegalovirus exposure and HLA in healthy donors (dated by TCRdb to about 2017). About the investigation overall: An earlier analysis of approximately 640 of the donors reported 250 to 300 Gb of sequence data and approximately 110 million unique TCR beta sequences from 190 million or so T cells. An early release that covered approximately 600 HLA-typed donors contained around 300 gigabases of sequencing data and 85 million to 100 million unique TCR sequences. The genetic ancestry cluster associated with self-reported Caucasian donors included over 65% of the 300 to 400 genotyped donors. The aim of the study was to test whether cataloging public T cell receptors could identify signatures of past pathogen exposure. The T cell repertoires of around 730 subjects were profiled by immunosequencing and related to cytomegalovirus serostatus. Besides the first cohort of more than 650 subjects, a separate validation cohort made up of some 110 different subjects was used. The study combined high-throughput TCR immunosequencing, statistical association of individual TCRs with disease status, and machine learning to predict cytomegalovirus infection status. To study patterns of TCR occurrence, a later analysis re-analyzed previously published TCR beta repertoires from hundreds of donors and added high-resolution HLA genotyping. In the later analysis, no new phenotypic data were used to find candidate immune exposures; instead, reliance was placed on TCR beta sequences and their occurrence across donors. In an earlier analysis of 550 to 700 of the donors, high-throughput TCR beta sequencing was used to judge whether each TCR beta V gene segment behaved as functional or pseudogenic. Donor age, sex, ethnicity and CMV serostatus were compiled together with the repertoire data. A later genetic analysis used genome-wide SNP genotypes for about 65% of the roughly 700 donors, treating that subset as a discovery cohort. Every discovery cohort repertoire had been produced on one sequencing platform. Class I and class II HLA loci were covered by the typing at four-digit resolution. Typing coverage differed by locus: A, B, C, DRB1 and DQB1 were typed in roughly 620-640 donors, DQA1 in 500 to 550, DPA1 in around 600, and DPB1 in 400 to 480. Because of strong linkage in the cohort, roughly five DR-DQ haplotypes were treated as single units for association and clustering. Among several hundred genotyped donors of the cohort, an average of approximately 240,000 unique TCR beta nucleotide sequences was sequenced per donor, of which approximately 18% were non-productive.

The library relied on the immunoSEQ multiplex PCR assay. For the multiplex PCR, a mixture combining 60 forward primers for TCR Vbeta segments and 13 reverse primers for TCR Jbeta segments was used. Amplification of the CDR3 region of rearranged TCR beta genes was performed with a multiplex PCR assay on genomic DNA. The amplified TCR beta libraries were sequenced on the Illumina HiSeq System as 87-base-pair reads. In the paper's pipeline: A later analysis tallied about 77 million unique TCR beta chains across the 666 repertoires, and some 10 million of those chains were shared by two or more donors. A nearest-neighbor algorithm error-corrected the raw reads and collapsed the reads into unique sequences, merging closely related sequences to remove PCR and sequencing errors. V, D and J gene segments were assigned by aligning CDR3 sequences to IMGT reference sequences. For a sequence to be retained, a match of at least six nucleotides to both a V gene segment and a J gene segment was required. Rearrangements were called productive when the CDR3 lacked stop codons and stayed in frame with V and J; all others were non-productive. CDR3 was defined according to IMGT convention as the region running from the second conserved V-encoded cysteine to the conserved J-encoded phenylalanine. The earlier analysis of 500 to 750 of the donors excluded any sequence lacking an unambiguous match to a single V gene segment. An earlier analysis of several hundred of the donors classified V segments as functional when productive rearrangements were above 56.7% and as segregating when the standard deviation between donors was above 5%. A statistical classification framework was built for diagnosing cytomegalovirus status from the catalog of TCR beta chain sequences. V and J gene assignment, in a later analysis, came from comparing TCR nucleotide sequences with IMGT/GENE-DB human TR gene sequences. Using the TCRdist pipeline, a later analysis assigned CDR3 sequences along with most-parsimonious VDJ recombination scenarios. In a later analysis, each TCR beta chain was defined by its CDR3 amino acid sequence together with its V-gene family, and reads lacking a unique V-gene family were excluded. To address suspected cross-contamination and a sequencing artifact, a later analysis removed approximately 590 highly shared, low-generation-probability nucleotide sequences. For each public chain, a later analysis derived a clonal expansion index from normalized ranks of inferred template counts within each repertoire. In a later analysis, generation probabilities were computed with a VDJ recombination model fitted to out-of-frame rearrangements, and the resulting probabilities were checked against IGoR. In a later analysis, hypergeometric tests were used to score TCR-TCR, TCR-HLA and TCR-CMV co-occurrence, with a repertoire-size bias correction applied to TCR pairs. To estimate false discovery rates, a later analysis permuted the HLA or CMV assignments 20 times. In a later analysis, co-occurring TCRs were grouped using DBSCAN, and TCRdist sequence similarity was added for clustering within HLA-allele-positive subsets. Co-occurrence clustering excluded repertoires with fewer than 30,000 or more than 120,000 public chains, plus five with anomalous nucleotide sharing. TCRdb took over this immuneACCESS table, retaining in-frame rearrangements with V and J assigned. Such tables are incomplete; in checked studies, under half of the missing clones stem from an unresolved V gene, and the remainder is unexplained. V and J calls and clone size are those listed in that table; D and trimming were worked out from the DNA. The sample includes approximately 300,000 clones, with 84% observed a single time. The leading ten clones occupy 2% to 2.5% of the sample.

The germline V gene specifies MNHEY as CDR1 and SVGAGI as CDR2. For this chain, trimming is 5 bases at the V end and 1 base at the J end, and the number of junction bases without a gene match is 4. From its cysteine to its phenylalanine, the CDR3 spans 14 amino acids. Only the CDR3 part of the read is kept: 42 bases, read in frame from the first base. The cohort consisted of approximately 690 healthy bone marrow donors. Cohort members were all nominally healthy when sampled, although unrecorded immune exposures were likely present. The donor was CMV seropositive and was included in the group of some 290 seropositive cohort members. A peripheral blood sample was provided by each donor, and peripheral blood mononuclear cells were used for TCR beta sequencing. The Qiagen DNeasy Blood Extraction Kit was used to extract genomic DNA from the blood cell samples. Points on this clone: What antigen it recognizes has not been identified. Base quality data are lacking; no much larger clone is found one base away. Within the sample, other DNA sequences also encode this same CDR3.

On the study overall, not on this receptor specifically: A group of highly shared sequence variants was considered likely to be a technical artifact of the sequencing pipeline. Because counts were too low, under 20 rarely observed V segments, including chromosome 9 orphons, were left out of the earlier analysis of approximately 580 of the donors. A later analysis associated 17,000 or so TCR beta sequences with specific HLA alleles at a false discovery rate of 0.05. According to a later analysis, TCR association rates differed among HLA loci, with DRB1 alleles showing the most associated TCRs and HLA-C alleles showing the fewest. A total of fewer than 200 TCR beta chains were listed by the study as associated with cytomegalovirus. It was suggested by the authors that the approach could potentially be generalized to other disease states and immunological phenotypes. The cohort was sequenced for TCR beta chains only, and without alpha or paired-chain data the features that could be detected were limited. When HLA alleles, especially DR and DQ, strongly co-occurred, TCR associations were difficult to assign to individual alleles. Presence/absence analyses assumed roughly uniform sequencing depth across donors, an assumption that may not hold. Cytomegalovirus status was reported to be diagnosed by the classifier with high specificity and sensitivity in both the original and validation cohorts. Compared with equally common non-associated chains, HLA-associated TCR beta chains in a later analysis were more clonally expanded and had lower generation probabilities. In a later genetic analysis, fewer N-insertions in productive TCRs were reported among donors in an Asian-associated ancestry cluster than the roughly 640-donor mean. Immune exposure information for the cohort was limited to CMV serostatus. Linkage disequilibrium might explain the correlated functional status among segregating V segments, but an unknown experimental factor could not be excluded. While some public TCRs were present in many individuals, most TCR sequences turned up only very rarely across donors. Because HLA typing was unavailable for some donors at each locus, only the typed subset was used in association tests. Three of the identified cytomegalovirus-associated TCR beta chains were confirmed in vitro to be specific for cytomegalovirus antigens. A later analysis found that most CMV-associated TCR beta chains appeared HLA-restricted, with HLA associations seemingly driven largely by CMV exposure. A further reported finding was that TCR beta sequences accurately predicted the HLA-A and HLA-B alleles for most subjects in the first cohort. Because the 87-base-pair reads could not distinguish some IMGT-functional V segments, including TRBV6-2 and TRBV6-3, those segments were excluded. A later genetic analysis associated a missense DCLRE1C variant with V-gene and J-gene trimming of TCR beta chains, and an independent cohort replicated the association. Broadly in line with IMGT annotations, most TCR beta V segments showed up in productive rearrangements about 87% or about 30% of the time in an earlier analysis of a few hundred of the donors. According to a later analysis, parvovirus B19, influenza, CMV and Epstein-Barr virus appeared linked to several top co-occurrence clusters.

Material: PBMCs. The rearrangement joined TRBV6-5 to TRBJ1-2, and 7 junctional nucleotides match TRBD1. The sequence derives from a woman aged 40 to 50 in good health and CMV-seropositive. The CDR3 in this case is CASSRDSLNYGYTF. The DNA reads as follows: TGTGCCAGCAGTAGGGACAGCCTTAACTATGGCTACACCTTC.